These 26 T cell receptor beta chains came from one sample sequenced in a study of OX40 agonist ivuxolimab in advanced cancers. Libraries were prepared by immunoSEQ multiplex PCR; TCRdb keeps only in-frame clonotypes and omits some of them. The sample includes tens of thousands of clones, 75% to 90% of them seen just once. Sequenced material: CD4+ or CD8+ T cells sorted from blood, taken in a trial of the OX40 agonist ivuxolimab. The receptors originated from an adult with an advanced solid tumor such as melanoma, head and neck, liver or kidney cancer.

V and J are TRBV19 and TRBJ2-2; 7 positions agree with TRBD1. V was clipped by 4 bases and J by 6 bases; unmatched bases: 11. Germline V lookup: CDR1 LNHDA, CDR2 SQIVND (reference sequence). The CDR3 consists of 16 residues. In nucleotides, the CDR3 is TGTGCCAGTAGTACCAAACCCGCCACAGGGGCCGGGGAGCTGTTTTTT. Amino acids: CASSTKPATGAGELFF. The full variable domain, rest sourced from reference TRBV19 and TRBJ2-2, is DGGITQSPKYLFRKEGQNVTLSCEQNLNHDAMYWYRQDPGQGLRLIYYSQIVNDFQKGDIAEGYSVSREKKESFPLTVTSAQKNPTAFYLCASSTKPATGAGELFFGEGSRLTVL.

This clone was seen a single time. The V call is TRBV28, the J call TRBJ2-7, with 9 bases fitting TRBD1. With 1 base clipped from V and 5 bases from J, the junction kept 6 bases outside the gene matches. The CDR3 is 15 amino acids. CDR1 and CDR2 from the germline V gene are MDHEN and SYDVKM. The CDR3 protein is CASSLLRQGVNEQYF. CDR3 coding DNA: TGTGCCAGCAGTTTATTACGACAGGGGGTCAACGAGCAGTACTTC. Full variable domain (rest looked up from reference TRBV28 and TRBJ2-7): DVKVTQSSRYLVKRTGEKVFLECVQDMDHENMFWYRQDPGLGLRLIYFSYDVKMKEKGDIPEGYSVSREKKERFSLILESASTNQTSMYLCASSLLRQGVNEQYFGPGTRLTVT.

This CDR3 is CSVGETEQFF. The DNA for the CDR3 is TGCAGCGTTGGGGAGACTGAGCAGTTCTTC. V usage is TRBV29-1 and J usage is TRBJ2-1, with D perhaps matching TRBD2 (5 bases). This CDR3 is 10 amino acids long. V was shortened by 4 bases and J by 9 bases, with 7 bases between the two germline ends. In germline, CDR1 is SQVTM, CDR2 ANQGSEA.

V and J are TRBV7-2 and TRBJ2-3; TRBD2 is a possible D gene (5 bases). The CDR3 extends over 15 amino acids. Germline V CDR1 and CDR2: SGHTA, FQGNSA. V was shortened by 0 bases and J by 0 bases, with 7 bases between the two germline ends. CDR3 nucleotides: TGTGCCAGCAGCTTAGCAGGCGGGAGCACAGATACGCAGTATTTT. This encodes CASSLAGGSTDTQYF.

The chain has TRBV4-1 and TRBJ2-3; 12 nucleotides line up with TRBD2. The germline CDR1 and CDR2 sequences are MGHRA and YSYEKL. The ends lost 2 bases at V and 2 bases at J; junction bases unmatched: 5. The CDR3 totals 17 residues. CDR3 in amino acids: CASSQSGLAGTTDTQYF. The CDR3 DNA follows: TGCGCCAGCAGCCAATCCGGACTAGCGGGAACCACAGATACGCAGTATTTT.

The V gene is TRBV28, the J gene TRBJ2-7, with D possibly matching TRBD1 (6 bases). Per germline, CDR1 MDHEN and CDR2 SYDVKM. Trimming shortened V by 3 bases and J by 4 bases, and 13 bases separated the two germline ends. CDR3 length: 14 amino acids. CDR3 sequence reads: CASSFWQGKYEQYF. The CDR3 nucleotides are TGTGCCAGCAGTTTTTGGCAGGGGAAGTACGAGCAGTACTTC.

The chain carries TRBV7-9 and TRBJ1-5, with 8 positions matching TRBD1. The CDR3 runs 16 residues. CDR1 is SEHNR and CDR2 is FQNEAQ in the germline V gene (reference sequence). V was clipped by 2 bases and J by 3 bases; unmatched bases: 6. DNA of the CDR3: TGTGCCAGCAGCTTATCCCAGGGGGCCTCCAATCAGCCCCAGCATTTT. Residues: CASSLSQGASNQPQHF.

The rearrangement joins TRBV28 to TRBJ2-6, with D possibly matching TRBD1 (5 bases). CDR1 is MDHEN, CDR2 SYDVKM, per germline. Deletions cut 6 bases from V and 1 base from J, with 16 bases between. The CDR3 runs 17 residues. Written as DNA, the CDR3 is TGTGCCAGCAGCGTTTCTCTCAGGGTATCTGGGGCCAACGTCCTGACTTTC. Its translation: CASSVSLRVSGANVLTF.

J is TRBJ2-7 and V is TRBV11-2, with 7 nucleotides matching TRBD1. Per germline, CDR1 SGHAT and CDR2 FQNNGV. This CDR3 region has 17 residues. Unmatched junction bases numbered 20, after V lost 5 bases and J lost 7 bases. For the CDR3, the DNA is TGTGCCAGCAGCCCATCACCGGGACAGACTACAAGAGGGGAGCAGTACTTC. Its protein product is CASSPSPGQTTRGEQYF.

The CDR3 DNA sequence: TGCGCCAGCAGCCTGGCCAGGGCGGGGGAGCAGTACTTC. It specifies CASSLARAGEQYF. The rearrangement uses TRBV4-1 and TRBJ2-7; D possibly corresponds to TRBD2 (6 bases). Trimming took 4 bases from V and 7 from J, leaving 14 bases between them. CDR3 length: 13 amino acids. Germline V lookup: CDR1 MGHRA, CDR2 YSYEKL.

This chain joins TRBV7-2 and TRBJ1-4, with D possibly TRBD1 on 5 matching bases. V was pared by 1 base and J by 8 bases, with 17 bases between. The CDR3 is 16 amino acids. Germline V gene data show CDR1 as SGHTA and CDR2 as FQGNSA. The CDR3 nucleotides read TGTGCCAGCAGCTTAGATTTAAACAGGAAGTCCGAAAAACTGTTTTTT. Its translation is CASSLDLNRKSEKLFF. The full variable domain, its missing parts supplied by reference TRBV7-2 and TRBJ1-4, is GAGVSQSPSNKVTEKGKDVELRCDPISGHTALYWYRQSLGQGLEFLIYFQGNSAPDKSGLPSDRFSAERTGGSVSTLTIQRTQQEDSAVYLCASSLDLNRKSEKLFFGSGTQLSVL.

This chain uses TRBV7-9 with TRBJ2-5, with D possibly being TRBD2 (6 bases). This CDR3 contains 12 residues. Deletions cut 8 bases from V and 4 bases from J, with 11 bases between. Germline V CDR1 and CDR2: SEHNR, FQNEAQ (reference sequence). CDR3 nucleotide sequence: TGTGCCAGCCGGCGGGAATTAGAGACCCAGTACTTC. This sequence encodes CASRRELETQYF.

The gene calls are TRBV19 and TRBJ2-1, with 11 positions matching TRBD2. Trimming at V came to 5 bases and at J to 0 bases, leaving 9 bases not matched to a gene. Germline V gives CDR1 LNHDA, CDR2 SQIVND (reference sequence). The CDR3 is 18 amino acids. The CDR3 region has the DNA TGTGCCAGTAGTCTTAGACTAGCGGGATCCAGCTCCTACAATGAGCAGTTCTTC. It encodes CASSLRLAGSSSYNEQFF. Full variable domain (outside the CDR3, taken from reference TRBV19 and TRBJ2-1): DGGITQSPKYLFRKEGQNVTLSCEQNLNHDAMYWYRQDPGQGLRLIYYSQIVNDFQKGDIAEGYSVSREKKESFPLTVTSAQKNPTAFYLCASSLRLAGSSSYNEQFFGPGTRLTVL.

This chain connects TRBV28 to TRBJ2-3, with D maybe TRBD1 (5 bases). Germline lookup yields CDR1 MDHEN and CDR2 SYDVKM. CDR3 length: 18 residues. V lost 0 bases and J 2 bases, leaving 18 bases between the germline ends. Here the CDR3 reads CASSLWDIRTTHTDTQYF. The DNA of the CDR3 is TGTGCCAGCAGTTTATGGGACATCAGAACCACCCACACAGATACGCAGTATTTT.

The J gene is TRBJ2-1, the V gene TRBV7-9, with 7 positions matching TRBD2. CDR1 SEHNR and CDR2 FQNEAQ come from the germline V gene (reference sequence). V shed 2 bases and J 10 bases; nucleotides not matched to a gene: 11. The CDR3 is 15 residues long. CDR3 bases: TGTGCCAGCAGCTTATTTACGGGAGGTTTTCGGGAGCAGTTCTTC. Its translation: CASSLFTGGFREQFF.

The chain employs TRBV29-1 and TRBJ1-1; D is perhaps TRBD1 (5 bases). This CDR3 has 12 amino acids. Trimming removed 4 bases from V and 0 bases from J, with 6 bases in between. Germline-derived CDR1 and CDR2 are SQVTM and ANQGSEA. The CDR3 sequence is CSVGQLNTEAFF. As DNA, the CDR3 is TGCAGCGTTGGACAGCTGAACACTGAAGCTTTCTTT.

The CDR3 DNA follows: TGTGCCAGTAGTATCAGGCCTATCGGACAGGGAGTGGAGACCCAGTACTTC. Protein: CASSIRPIGQGVETQYF. The V call is TRBV19, the J call TRBJ2-5; 8 nucleotides match TRBD1. Per germline, CDR1 LNHDA and CDR2 SQIVND (reference sequence). The CDR3 sequence is 17 residues long. V trimming: 3 bases; J trimming: 5 bases; junction bases outside the gene matches: 14.

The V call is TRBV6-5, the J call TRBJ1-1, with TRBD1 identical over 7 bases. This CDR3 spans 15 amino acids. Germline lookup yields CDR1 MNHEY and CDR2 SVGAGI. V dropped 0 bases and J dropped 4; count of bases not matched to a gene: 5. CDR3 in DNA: TGTGCCAGCAGTTACTCGAACAGGGGAATCACTGAAGCTTTCTTT. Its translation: CASSYSNRGITEAFF.

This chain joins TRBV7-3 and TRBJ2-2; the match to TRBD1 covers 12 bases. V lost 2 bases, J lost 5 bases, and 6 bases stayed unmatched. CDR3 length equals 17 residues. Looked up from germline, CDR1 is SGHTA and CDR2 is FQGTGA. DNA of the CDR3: TGTGCCAGCAGCTTAGGGACAGGGGGCACAAGGACCGGGGAGCTGTTTTTT. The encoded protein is CASSLGTGGTRTGELFF.

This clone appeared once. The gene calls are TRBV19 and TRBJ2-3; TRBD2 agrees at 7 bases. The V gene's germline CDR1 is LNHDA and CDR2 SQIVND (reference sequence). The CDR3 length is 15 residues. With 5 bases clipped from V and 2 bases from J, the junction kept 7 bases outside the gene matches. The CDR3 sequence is CASSPRRDYTDTQYF. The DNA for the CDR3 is TGTGCCAGTAGTCCCCGCCGGGACTACACAGATACGCAGTATTTT.

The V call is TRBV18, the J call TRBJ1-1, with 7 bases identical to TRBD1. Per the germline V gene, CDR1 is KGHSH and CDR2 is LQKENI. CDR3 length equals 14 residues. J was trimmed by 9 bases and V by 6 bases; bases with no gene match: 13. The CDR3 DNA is TGTGCCAGCTCGTCTGGCGGGACAGAAGTTAAAGCTTTCTTT. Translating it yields CASSSGGTEVKAFF.

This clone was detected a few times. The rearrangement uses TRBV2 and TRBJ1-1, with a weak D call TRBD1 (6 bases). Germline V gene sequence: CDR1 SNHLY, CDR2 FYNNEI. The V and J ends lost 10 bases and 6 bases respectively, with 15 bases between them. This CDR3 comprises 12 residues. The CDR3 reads CATENRVSEAFF. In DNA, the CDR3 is TGTGCCACAGAGAACAGGGTCTCTGAAGCTTTCTTT.

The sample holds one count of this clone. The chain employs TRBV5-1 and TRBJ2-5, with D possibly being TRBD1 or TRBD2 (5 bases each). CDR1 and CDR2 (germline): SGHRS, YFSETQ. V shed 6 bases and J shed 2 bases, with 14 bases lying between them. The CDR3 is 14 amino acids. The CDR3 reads CASTYWGRQETQYF. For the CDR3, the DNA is TGCGCCAGCACGTACTGGGGGAGACAAGAGACCCAGTACTTC.

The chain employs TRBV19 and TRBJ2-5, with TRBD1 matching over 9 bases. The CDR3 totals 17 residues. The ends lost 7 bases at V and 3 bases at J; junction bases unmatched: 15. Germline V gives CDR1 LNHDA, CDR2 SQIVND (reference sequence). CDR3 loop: CASIWDREWGNEETQYF. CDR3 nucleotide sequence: TGTGCCAGTATATGGGACAGGGAGTGGGGCAACGAAGAGACCCAGTACTTC.

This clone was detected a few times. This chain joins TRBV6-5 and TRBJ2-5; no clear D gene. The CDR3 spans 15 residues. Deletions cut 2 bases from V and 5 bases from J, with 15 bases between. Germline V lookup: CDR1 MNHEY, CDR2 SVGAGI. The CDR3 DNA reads TGTGCCAGCAGTTACGGGTTAGCACGTCAGGAGACCCAGTACTTC. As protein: CASSYGLARQETQYF.

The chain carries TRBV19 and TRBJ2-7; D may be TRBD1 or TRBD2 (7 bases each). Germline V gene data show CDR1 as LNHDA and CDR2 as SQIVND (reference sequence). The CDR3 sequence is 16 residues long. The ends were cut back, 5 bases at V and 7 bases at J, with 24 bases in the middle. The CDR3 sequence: CASSSTGRGGSGEQYF. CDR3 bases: TGTGCCAGTAGTTCAACCGGCAGGGGGGGCTCGGGAGAGCAGTACTTC.